The TCR beta chain described here comes from a study of T-cell memory formation after mild COVID-19. Study-wide results and caveats: Certain responding clones were present in pre-infection memory, suggesting participation of cross-reactive memory.

TCR alpha and TCR beta cDNA libraries carrying sample barcodes and UMIs came from 5'RACE with constant-segment primers. TCRdb re-analysed the 5' RACE reads in MiXCR, keeping a single row per CDR3 protein. This table holds hundreds of thousands of distinct CDR3 sequences, more than 20% found once. As for this clonotype: Its antigen is unknown.

Sequencing input: PBMCs or a T cell subset sorted from them (not recorded which). This TCR came from an adult woman who had mild COVID-19 (a few samples of this study predate the infection). Cell type and time point are not known.

Here the CDR3 reads CATSGGSGNQPQHF. The DNA of the CDR3 is TGTGCCACCAGTGGGGGGTCCGGCAATCAGCCCCAGCATTTT. V usage is TRBV24-1 and J usage is TRBJ1-5; tentatively, D is TRBD1 (5 bases). The CDR3 contains 14 residues. In germline, CDR1 is KGHDR, CDR2 SFDVKD. Deletions cut 5 bases from V and 2 bases from J, with 9 bases between.